This T cell receptor beta chain appears in the sequencing data of a study of circulating and synovial CD4+ cells in juvenile arthritis (dated by TCRdb to the mid-2010s). In the study overall: Within each patient, the study compared the TCRbeta CDR3 repertoires of three groups: circulating HLA-DR+ CD4 T cells, bulk blood CD4 T cells, and synovial CD4 T cells. Repertoire sequencing aimed to confirm that a circulating synovial-like CD4 T cell subset was enriched in synovial clonotypes.

Donors of the sequenced samples were patients with active juvenile idiopathic arthritis. Sorting was carried out immediately after cells were thawed, and dead cells were excluded with Live/Dead Fixable Near-IR Stain. In the case of this clone: The target of this receptor is not known. Base qualities are missing; no much larger clone stands one base away.

Relative to germline, V is 1 base shorter and J is 11 bases shorter, with 17 bases between their ends. The CDR3 holds 13 amino acids from the cysteine to the phenylalanine. CDR3 DNA only is kept here, 39 bases in frame from base 1. CDR1 SQVTM and CDR2 ANQGSEA are derived from the germline V gene. General conclusions and limits of the study: Lower diversity was observed in synovial and circulating pathogenic-like lymphocyte repertoires than in bulk blood CD4 repertoires, and some CPL samples were found to be as oligoclonal as synovium. Circulating pathogenic-like lymphocytes were found to cluster with synovial T cells, and a substantially higher fraction of CDR3 sequences was shared with synovium by circulating pathogenic-like lymphocytes than by bulk blood. The difference between circulating pathogenic-like lymphocytes and bulk blood T cells was not detected by traditional Vbeta family usage analysis. Because CPL samples and bulk blood CD4 samples differed in T cell genome counts by at least an order of magnitude, sample-size effects were addressed. Overlap with synovium increased with sequencing depth, so measured shared-clonotype fractions likely underestimated the full repertoire overlap.

The library was obtained by the immunoSEQ multiplex PCR assay. An external provider performed TCRbeta CDR3 sequencing as a commercial service. On the study's bioinformatics: The analyses relied on productive nucleotide sequences along with amino acid sequences obtained through in silico translation. Diversity was measured as Renyi entropy over a range of alpha values, and the median of 200 repeated subsamples was taken to equalise sample size. Pairwise repertoire distance was calculated as one minus the Chao-modified Jaccard index, correcting for under-sampling, and used for clustering. Frequency-weighted overlap with synovial clonotypes was computed at 200 sample sizes with 200 draws without replacement at each size, and the value at the size of the smaller sample was reported. TCRdb took this table from immuneACCESS and kept in-frame rearrangements with V and J called. Such tables lack part of the clones; where checked against another copy, unresolved V genes explain under half of the gap, and the rest is unexplained. The V and J calls and clone size were taken over from that table, and D and trimming were inferred from the DNA. This sample gives tens of thousands of clones in total; nearly 97% of them show up just once. Together, the top ten hold about 0.19% of the sample.

Input material: CD4+ T cells from blood. The source is a human donor with juvenile idiopathic arthritis. This sequence uses TRBV29-1 and TRBJ1-1; a tentative D call is TRBD1 (5 bases match). The CDR3 has the sequence CSVEGGTSLEAFF. DNA sequence: TGCAGCGTTGAAGGCGGGACCTCTTTAGAGGCTTTCTTT.